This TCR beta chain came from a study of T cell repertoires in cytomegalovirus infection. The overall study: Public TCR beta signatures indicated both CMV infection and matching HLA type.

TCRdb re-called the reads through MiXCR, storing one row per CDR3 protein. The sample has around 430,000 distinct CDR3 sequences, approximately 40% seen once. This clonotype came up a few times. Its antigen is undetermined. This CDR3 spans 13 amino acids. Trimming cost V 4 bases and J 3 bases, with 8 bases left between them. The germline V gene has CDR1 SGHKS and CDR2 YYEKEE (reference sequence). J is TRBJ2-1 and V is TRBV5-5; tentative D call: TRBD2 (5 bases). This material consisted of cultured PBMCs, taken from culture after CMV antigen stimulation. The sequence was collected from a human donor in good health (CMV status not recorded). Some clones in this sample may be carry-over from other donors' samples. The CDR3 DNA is TGTGCCAGCAGCCGTAGCGACTACAATGAGCAGTTCTTC. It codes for CASSRSDYNEQFF.